This T cell receptor (beta chain) was captured by sequencing in a study of T cell changes during pregnancy in multiple sclerosis. Per germline, CDR1 SGHVS and CDR2 FQNEAQ. V dropped 5 bases and J dropped 6; count of bases not matched to a gene: 5. This CDR3 spans 14 amino acids. Repertoires were generated with immunoSEQ multiplex PCR, while TCRdb's copy carries only in-frame clones and drops some. Of about 75,000 clones listed, 94% were seen once; the top ten hold about 0.13%. The clonotype comes from a female donor with multiple sclerosis, enrolled in a pregnancy study. This material consisted of CD4+ T cells from peripheral blood mononuclear cells, taken after pregnancy. This rearrangement joins TRBV7-8 to TRBJ1-5; 9 bases line up with TRBD1. The CDR3 DNA follows: TGTGCCAGCAGCATACAGGGGGCCTTTCAGCCCCAGCATTTT. As protein: CASSIQGAFQPQHF. Looking up the rest from reference TRBV7-8 and TRBJ1-5 gives the full variable domain: GAGVSQSPRYKVAKRGQDVALRCDPISGHVSLFWYQQALGQGPEFLTYFQNEAQLDKSGLPSDRFFAERPEGSVSTLKIQRTQQEDSAVYLCASSIQGAFQPQHFGDGTRLSIL.